This T cell receptor (beta chain) was obtained from a study of cytomegalovirus exposure and HLA in healthy donors. Study-level points and caveats: Researchers left out some V segments, among them TRBV6-2 and TRBV6-3, as indistinguishable.

Trimming pared 0 bases from V and 1 base from J, leaving 10 bases between. The CDR3 spans 15 residues. The germline gives CDR1 LNHDA, CDR2 SQIVND (reference sequence). Primers included in the PCR were 60 Vbeta and 13 Jbeta primers. Using immunoSEQ multiplex PCR, the repertoire was profiled, and TCRdb retains in-frame clones only, with some absent. The repertoire holds roughly 120,000 clones, with roughly 63% as singletons. About this clone itself: Its antigen is currently unknown.

This sequence joins TRBV19 and TRBJ2-7; D is unresolved. The receptor was derived from a man between 40 and 49 years old in good health and CMV-seropositive. The sample was PBMCs. As DNA, the CDR3 is TGTGCCAGTAGTATAGATTTATGGCGGTCCTACGAGCAGTACTTC. Encoded protein: CASSIDLWRSYEQYF.